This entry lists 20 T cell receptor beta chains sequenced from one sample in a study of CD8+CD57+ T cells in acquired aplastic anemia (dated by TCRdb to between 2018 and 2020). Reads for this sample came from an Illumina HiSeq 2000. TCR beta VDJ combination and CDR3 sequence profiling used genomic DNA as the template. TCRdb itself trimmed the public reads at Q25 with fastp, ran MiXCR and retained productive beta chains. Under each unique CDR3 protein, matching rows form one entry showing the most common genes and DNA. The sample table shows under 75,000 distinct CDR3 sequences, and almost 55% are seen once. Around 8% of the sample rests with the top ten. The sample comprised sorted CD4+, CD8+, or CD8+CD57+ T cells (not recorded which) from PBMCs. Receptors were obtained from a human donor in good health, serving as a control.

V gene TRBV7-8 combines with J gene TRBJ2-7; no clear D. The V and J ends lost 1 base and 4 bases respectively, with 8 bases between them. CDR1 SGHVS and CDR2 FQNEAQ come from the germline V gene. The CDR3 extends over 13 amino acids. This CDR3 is CASSLVYSYEQYF. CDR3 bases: TGTGCCAGCAGCTTAGTTTACAGTTACGAGCAGTACTTC.

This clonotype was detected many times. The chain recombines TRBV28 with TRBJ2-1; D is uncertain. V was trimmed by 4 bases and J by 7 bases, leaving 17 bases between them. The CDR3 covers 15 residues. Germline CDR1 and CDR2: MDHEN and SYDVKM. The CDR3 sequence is CASSSSRELLNEQFF. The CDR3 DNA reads TGTGCCAGCAGTTCGTCTAGAGAATTACTAAATGAGCAGTTCTTC.

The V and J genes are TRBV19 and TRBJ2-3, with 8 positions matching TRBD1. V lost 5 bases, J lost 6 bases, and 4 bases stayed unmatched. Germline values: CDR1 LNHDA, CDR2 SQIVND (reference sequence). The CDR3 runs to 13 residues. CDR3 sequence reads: CASSSRDRDTQYF. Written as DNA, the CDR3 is TGTGCCAGTAGTTCCCGGGACAGGGATACGCAGTATTTT. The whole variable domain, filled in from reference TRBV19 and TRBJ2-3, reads DGGITQSPKYLFRKEGQNVTLSCEQNLNHDAMYWYRQDPGQGLRLIYYSQIVNDFQKGDIAEGYSVSREKKESFPLTVTSAQKNPTAFYLCASSSRDRDTQYFGPGTRLTVL.

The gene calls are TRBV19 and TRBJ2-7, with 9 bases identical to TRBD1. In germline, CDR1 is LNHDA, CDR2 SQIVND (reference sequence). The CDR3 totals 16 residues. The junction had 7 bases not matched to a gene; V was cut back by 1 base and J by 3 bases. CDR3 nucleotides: TGTGCCAGTAGTATAGCACTAGGACAGGGGATCTACGAGCAGTACTTC. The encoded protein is CASSIALGQGIYEQYF.

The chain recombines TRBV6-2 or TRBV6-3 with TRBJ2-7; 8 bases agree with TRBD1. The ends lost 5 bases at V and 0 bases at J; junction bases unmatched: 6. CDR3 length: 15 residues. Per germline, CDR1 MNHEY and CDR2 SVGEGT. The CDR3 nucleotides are TGTGCCAGCAGTGCGGGACAGGAGGTCTCCTACGAGCAGTACTTC. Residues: CASSAGQEVSYEQYF.

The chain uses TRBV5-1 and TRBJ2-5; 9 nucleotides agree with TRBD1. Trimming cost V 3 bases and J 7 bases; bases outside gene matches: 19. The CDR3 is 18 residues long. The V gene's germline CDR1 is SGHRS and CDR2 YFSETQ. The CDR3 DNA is TGCGCCAGCAGCTCGGACAGGGGACCCTTGGACTACGTGGGGACCCAGTACTTC. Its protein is CASSSDRGPLDYVGTQYF.

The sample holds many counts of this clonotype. CDR3: CASSQGRVAGREQFF. CDR3 DNA: TGCGCCAGCAGCCAAGGGCGGGTCGCTGGGCGGGAGCAGTTCTTC. This chain uses TRBV4-1 with TRBJ2-1, with D possibly TRBD2 on 5 matching bases. The ends were cut back, 1 base at V and 10 bases at J, with 17 bases in the middle. Germline CDR1 is MGHRA and CDR2 is YSYEKL. The CDR3 is 15 residues long.

CDR3: CASSPNGGTSGNLYEQYF. DNA for the CDR3: TGCGCCAGCAGCCCAAACGGAGGGACTAGCGGGAACCTCTACGAGCAGTACTTC. The chain is built from TRBV4-1 and TRBJ2-7; 13 bases are a match to TRBD2. The junction had 12 bases not matched to a gene; V was cut back by 4 bases and J by 3 bases. The germline V gene has CDR1 MGHRA and CDR2 YSYEKL. This CDR3 comprises 18 residues.

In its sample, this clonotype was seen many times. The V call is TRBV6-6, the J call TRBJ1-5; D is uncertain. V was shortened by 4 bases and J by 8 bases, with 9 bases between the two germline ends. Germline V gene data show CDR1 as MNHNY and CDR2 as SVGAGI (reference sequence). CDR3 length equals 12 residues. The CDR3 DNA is TGTGCCAGCAGTTTGCCGTTTGAGCCCCAGCATTTT. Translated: CASSLPFEPQHF.

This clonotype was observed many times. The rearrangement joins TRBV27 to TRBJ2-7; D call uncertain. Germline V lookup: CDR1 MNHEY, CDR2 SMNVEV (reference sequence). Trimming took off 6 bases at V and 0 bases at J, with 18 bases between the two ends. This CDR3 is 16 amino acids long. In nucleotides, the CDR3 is TGTGCCAGCAGCCTAGGAGACTTAAGGAGCTCCTACGAGCAGTACTTC. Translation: CASSLGDLRSSYEQYF.

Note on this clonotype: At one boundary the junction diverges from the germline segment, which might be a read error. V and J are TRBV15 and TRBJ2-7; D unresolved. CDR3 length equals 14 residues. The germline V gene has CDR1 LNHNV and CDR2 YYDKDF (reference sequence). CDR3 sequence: CATTTRHGPYEHYF. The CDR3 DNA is TGTGCCACCACCACCCGGCACGGACCCTACGAGCATTACTTC.

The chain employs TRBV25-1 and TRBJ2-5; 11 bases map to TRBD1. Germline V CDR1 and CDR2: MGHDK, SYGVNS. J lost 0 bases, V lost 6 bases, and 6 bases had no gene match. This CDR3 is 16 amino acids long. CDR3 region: CASSSGQGAYQETQYF. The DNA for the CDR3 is TGTGCCAGCAGCAGCGGACAGGGGGCGTACCAAGAGACCCAGTACTTC.

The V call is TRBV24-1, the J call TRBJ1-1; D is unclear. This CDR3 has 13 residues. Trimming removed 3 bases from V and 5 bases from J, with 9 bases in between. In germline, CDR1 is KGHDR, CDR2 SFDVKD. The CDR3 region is CATSDAGKTEAFF. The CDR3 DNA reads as TGTGCCACCAGTGATGCGGGGAAAACTGAAGCTTTCTTT.

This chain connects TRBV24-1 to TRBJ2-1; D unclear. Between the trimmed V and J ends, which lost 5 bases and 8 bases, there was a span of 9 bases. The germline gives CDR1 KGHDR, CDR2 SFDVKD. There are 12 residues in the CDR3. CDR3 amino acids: CATSGRADEQFF. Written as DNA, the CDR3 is TGTGCCACCAGTGGAAGGGCAGATGAGCAGTTCTTC.

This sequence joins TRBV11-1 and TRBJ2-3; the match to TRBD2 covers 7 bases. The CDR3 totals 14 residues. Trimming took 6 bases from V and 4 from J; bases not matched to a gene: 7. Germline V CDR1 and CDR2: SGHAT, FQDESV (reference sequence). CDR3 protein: CASSSAGIADTQYF. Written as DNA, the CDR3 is TGTGCCAGCAGTTCAGCGGGGATAGCAGATACGCAGTATTTT.

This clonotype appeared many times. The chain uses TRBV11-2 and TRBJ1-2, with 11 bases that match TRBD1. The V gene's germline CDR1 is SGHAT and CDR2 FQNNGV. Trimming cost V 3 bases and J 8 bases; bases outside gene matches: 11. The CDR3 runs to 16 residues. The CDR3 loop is CASSLCRDRGTWGYTF. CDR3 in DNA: TGTGCCAGCAGCTTGTGCCGGGACAGGGGGACTTGGGGCTACACCTTC.

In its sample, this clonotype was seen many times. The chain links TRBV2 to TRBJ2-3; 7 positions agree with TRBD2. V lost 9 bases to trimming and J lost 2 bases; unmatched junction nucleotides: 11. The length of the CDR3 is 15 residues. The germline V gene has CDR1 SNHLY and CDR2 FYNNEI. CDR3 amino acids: CASWAEGLLTDTQYF. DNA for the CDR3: TGTGCCAGTTGGGCCGAGGGACTACTCACAGATACGCAGTATTTT.

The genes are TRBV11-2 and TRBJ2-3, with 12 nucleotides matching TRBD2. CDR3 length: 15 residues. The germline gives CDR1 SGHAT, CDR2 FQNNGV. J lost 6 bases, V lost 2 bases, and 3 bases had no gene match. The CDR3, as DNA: TGTGCCAGCAGCTTAACTAGCGGGGGGCCGGATACGCAGTATTTT. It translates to CASSLTSGGPDTQYF.

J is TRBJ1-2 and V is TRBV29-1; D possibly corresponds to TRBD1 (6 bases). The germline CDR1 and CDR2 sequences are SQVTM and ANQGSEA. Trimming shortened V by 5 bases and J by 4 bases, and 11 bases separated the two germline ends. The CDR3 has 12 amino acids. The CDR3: CSVWGAVYGYTF. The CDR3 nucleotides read TGCAGCGTTTGGGGGGCAGTCTATGGCTACACCTTC.

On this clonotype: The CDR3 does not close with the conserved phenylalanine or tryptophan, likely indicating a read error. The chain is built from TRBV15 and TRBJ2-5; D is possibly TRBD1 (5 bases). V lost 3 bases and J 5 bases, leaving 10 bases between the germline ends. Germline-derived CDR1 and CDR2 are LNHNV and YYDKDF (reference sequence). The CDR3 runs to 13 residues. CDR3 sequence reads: CATSRDTMETQYY. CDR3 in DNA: TGTGCCACCAGCAGGGACACCATGGAGACCCAGTACTAC.